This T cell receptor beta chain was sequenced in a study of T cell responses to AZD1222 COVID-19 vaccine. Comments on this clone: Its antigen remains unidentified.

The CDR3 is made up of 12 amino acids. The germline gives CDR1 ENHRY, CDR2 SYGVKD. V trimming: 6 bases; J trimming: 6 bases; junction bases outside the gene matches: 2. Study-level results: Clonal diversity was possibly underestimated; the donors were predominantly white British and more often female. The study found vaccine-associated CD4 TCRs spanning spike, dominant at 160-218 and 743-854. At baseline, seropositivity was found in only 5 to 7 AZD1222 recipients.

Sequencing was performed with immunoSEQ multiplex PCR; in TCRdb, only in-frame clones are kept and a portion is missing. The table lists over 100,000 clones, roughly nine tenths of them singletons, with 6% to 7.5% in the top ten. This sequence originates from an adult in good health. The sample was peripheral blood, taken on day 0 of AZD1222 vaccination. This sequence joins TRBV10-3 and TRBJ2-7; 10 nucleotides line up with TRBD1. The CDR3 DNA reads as TGTGCCATCAGGGGACAGGGGTTCGAGCAGTACTTC. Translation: CAIRGQGFEQYF.